This passage covers 6 T cell receptor beta chains from one sample sequenced in a study of blood T cell repertoires in COVID-19. Libraries were prepared by immunoSEQ multiplex PCR; TCRdb keeps only in-frame clonotypes and omits some of them. The sample lists about 160,000 clones, approximately 85% occurring once. Sequencing was performed on peripheral blood. The receptors come from a woman aged 45-60 years with COVID-19, enrolled during active disease.

V gene TRBV6-5 combines with J gene TRBJ1-1; D gene ambiguous. Germline values: CDR1 MNHEY, CDR2 SVGAGI. The CDR3 totals 11 residues. Trimming took off 2 bases at V and 6 bases at J, with 4 bases between the two ends. The CDR3 DNA reads as TGTGCCAGCAGTTACCGAGCTGAAGCTTTCTTT. Encoded protein: CASSYRAEAFF.

This clone was seen only once. In DNA form, the CDR3 reads TGTGCCAGCAGCCATCCACTAGCGGGGGATCTCACAGATACGCAGTATTTT. It is translated as CASSHPLAGDLTDTQYF. This chain uses TRBV7-2 with TRBJ2-3; TRBD2 agrees at 11 bases. CDR1 is SGHTA, CDR2 FQGNSA, per germline. V shed 5 bases, J shed 2 bases, and the junction held 9 bases outside the gene matches. The CDR3 covers 17 residues.

This clone is a singleton in its sample. This sequence joins TRBV2 and TRBJ2-1, with D hard to call. The germline V gene has CDR1 SNHLY and CDR2 FYNNEI. Trimming took 2 bases from V and 0 from J, leaving 14 bases between them. The CDR3 contains 17 residues. DNA of the CDR3: TGTGCCAGCAGTGAACTGGCTTCTAGTGGCTCCTACAATGAGCAGTTCTTC. It yields the protein CASSELASSGSYNEQFF.

The rearrangement uses TRBV25-1 and TRBJ2-7; 7 bases align to TRBD1. With 8 bases clipped from V and 6 bases from J, the junction kept 7 bases outside the gene matches. This CDR3 is 12 amino acids long. The V gene's germline CDR1 is MGHDK and CDR2 SYGVNS. For the CDR3, the DNA is TGTGCCAGCGGGACAGAGCGTGGCGAGCAGTACTTC. Translation: CASGTERGEQYF.

This clone appeared a few times. The rearrangement uses TRBV6-2 or TRBV6-3 and TRBJ2-1; weak D call: TRBD1 (5 bases). Trimming left V 7 bases short and J 0 bases short, with 16 bases between. The germline gives CDR1 MNHEY, CDR2 SVGEGT. The CDR3 consists of 16 residues. Here the CDR3 reads CASTPRDFSSYNEQFF. The CDR3 bases are TGTGCCAGCACCCCCAGGGATTTTAGCTCCTACAATGAGCAGTTCTTC.

V usage is TRBV6-6 and J usage is TRBJ2-3, with TRBD2 matching 8 bases. V lost 6 bases, J lost 4 bases, and 12 bases stayed unmatched. The CDR3 sequence is 16 residues long. CDR1 is MNHNY and CDR2 is SVGAGI in the germline V gene (reference sequence). Here the CDR3 reads CASSGDSGGPPDTQYF. Written as DNA, the CDR3 is TGTGCCAGCAGCGGAGACTCGGGGGGGCCCCCAGATACGCAGTATTTT.